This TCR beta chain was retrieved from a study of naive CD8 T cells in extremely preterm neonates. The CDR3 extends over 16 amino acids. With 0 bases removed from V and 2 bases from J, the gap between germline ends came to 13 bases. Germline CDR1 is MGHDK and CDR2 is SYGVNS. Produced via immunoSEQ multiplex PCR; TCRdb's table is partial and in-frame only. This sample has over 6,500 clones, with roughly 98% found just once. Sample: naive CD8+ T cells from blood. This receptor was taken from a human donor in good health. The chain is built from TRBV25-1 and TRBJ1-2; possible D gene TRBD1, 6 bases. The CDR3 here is CASSEYNPGVNYGYTF. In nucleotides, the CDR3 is TGTGCCAGCAGTGAATATAACCCAGGGGTAAACTATGGCTACACCTTC.